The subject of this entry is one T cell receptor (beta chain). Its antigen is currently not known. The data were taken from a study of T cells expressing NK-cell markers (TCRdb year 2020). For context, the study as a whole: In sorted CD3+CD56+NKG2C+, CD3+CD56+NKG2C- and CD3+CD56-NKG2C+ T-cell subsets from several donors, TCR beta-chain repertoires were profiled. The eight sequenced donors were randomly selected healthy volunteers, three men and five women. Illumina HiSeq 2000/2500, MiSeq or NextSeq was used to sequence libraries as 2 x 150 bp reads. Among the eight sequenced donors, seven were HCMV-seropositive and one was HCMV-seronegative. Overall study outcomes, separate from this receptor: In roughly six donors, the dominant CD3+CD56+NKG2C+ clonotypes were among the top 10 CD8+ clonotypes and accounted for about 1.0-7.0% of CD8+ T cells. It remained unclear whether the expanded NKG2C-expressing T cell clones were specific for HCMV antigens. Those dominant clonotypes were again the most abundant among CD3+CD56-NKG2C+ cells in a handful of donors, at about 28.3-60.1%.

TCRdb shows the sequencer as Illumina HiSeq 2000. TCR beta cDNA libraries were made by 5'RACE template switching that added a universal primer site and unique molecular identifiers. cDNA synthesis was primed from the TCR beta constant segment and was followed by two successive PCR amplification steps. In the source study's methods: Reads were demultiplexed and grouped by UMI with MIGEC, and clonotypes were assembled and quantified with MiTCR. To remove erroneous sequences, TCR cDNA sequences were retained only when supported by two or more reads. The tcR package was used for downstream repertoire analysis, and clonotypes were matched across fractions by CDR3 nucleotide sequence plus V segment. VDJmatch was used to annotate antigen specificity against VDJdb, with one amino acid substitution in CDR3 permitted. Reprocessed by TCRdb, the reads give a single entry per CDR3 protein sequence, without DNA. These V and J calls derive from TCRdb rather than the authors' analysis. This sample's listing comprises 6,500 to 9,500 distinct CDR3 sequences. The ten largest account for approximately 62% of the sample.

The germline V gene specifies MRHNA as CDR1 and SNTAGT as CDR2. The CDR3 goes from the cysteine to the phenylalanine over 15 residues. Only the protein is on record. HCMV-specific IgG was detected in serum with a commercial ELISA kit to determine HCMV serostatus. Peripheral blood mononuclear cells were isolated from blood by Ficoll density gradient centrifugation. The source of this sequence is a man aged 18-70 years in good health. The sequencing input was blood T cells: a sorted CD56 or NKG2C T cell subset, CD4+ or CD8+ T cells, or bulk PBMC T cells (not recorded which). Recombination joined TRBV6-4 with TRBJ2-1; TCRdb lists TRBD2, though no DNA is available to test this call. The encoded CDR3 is CASTPTSGGMDEQFF.